This passage covers 22 T cell receptor beta chains from one sample sequenced in a study of T cells in women clearing cervical HPV infection. TCRdb's copy holds only in-frame clones and misses some; the assay was immunoSEQ multiplex PCR. There are roughly 12,000 clones in the sample, with roughly 25% held by the top ten. The sequenced sample consisted of blood buffy coat. Receptors originate from a woman aged 18 to 75 with a cervical HPV16 infection that either progressed to CIN3+ or cleared (not recorded which).

Comment on this clone: The CDR3 goes on 3 residues after the read ends, and that part is filled in from the germline J gene. V and J are TRBV7-8 and TRBJ1-2; D remains ambiguous. The CDR3 loop spans 14 amino acids. Germline V gene lookup returns CDR1 SGHVS and CDR2 FQNEAQ. The CDR3 loop reads CASSPTPGVYDYTF. The sequenced part of the CDR3 DNA is TGTGCCAGCAGTCCAACCCCAGGAGTCTACGAC.

A remark on this clone: The sequenced fragment ends 3 residues before the CDR3 boundary, so the rest is inferred from the germline J gene. The rearrangement uses TRBV19 and TRBJ2-3, with 9 bases fitting TRBD1. Trimming took 5 bases from V and 6 from J; bases not matched to a gene: 15. This CDR3 contains 17 residues. The germline gives CDR1 LNHDA, CDR2 SQIVND (reference sequence). CDR3 loop: CASSQPFGQGRGDTQYF. The covered CDR3 bases are TGTGCCAGTAGTCAACCCTTCGGACAGGGGAGGGGTGATACG.

As for this clone: At one end, the junction sequence differs from germline, possibly due to a read error. The read ends 3 residues before the CDR3 terminus; that terminus is restored from the germline J gene. J is TRBJ2-7 and V is TRBV5-1; tentatively, D is TRBD2 (6 bases). Germline values: CDR1 SGHRS, CDR2 YFSETQ. The CDR3 contains 16 residues. CDR3 sequence reads: CASNLIISGLGYEQYF. The CDR3 DNA, read in part, is TGCGCCAGCAACTTGATCATTAGCGGTTTAGGGTACGAG.

A word on this clone: The CDR3 extends 3 residues past the end of the read, so its final part is completed from the germline J gene. The chain combines TRBV7-2 with TRBJ1-3, with TRBD1 matching 9 bases. V shed 5 bases and J 7 bases; nucleotides not matched to a gene: 6. The germline gives CDR1 SGHTA, CDR2 FQGNSA. The length of the CDR3 is 14 residues. The DNA read from the CDR3 is TGTGCCAGCAGCCCGAACAGGGGGCAGAACACC. Protein product: CASSPNRGQNT. The whole CDR3 region reads CASSPNRGQNTIYF. The entire variable domain, with the rest obtained from reference TRBV7-2 and TRBJ1-3, is as follows: GAGVSQSPSNKVTEKGKDVELRCDPISGHTALYWYRQSLGQGLEFLIYFQGNSAPDKSGLPSDRFSAERTGGSVSTLTIQRTQQEDSAVYLCASSPNRGQNTIYFGEGSWLTVV.

Remarks on this clone: The read falls 3 residues short of the CDR3 end, and the missing part is taken from the germline J gene. The chain recombines TRBV2 with TRBJ2-6; maybe TRBD1 (6 bases). The V end was cut by 2 bases, the J end by 2 bases, with 13 bases between. There are 17 residues in the CDR3. Looked up from germline, CDR1 is SNHLY and CDR2 is FYNNEI. The covered CDR3 bases are TGTGCCAGCAGTGAAAGGGGGAAAGAGGCTGGGGCCAACGTC. It codes for CASSERGKEAGANV. In full, the CDR3 is CASSERGKEAGANVLTF.

In the case of this clone: The sequenced fragment ends 3 residues before the CDR3 boundary, so the rest is inferred from the germline J gene. This rearrangement joins TRBV14 to TRBJ2-6; D is possibly TRBD1 (5 bases). The CDR3 sequence is 16 residues long. V was cut by 4 bases and J by 5 bases, with 15 bases left in between. Germline V CDR1 and CDR2: SGHDN, FVKESK. CDR3 region: CASSPTTELRANVLTF. The CDR3 bases that were read are TGTGCCAGCAGCCCAACGACAGAGCTTAGGGCCAACGTC.

On this clone itself: The read comes to an end 3 residues before the CDR3 does, leaving the germline J gene to fill in the end. This sequence joins TRBV5-1 and TRBJ2-3, with a tentative D call TRBD2 (6 bases). The CDR3 is made up of 16 amino acids. Trimming removed 0 bases at V and 2 bases at J, with 13 bases between. Germline values: CDR1 SGHRS, CDR2 YFSETQ. Incomplete CDR3 DNA: TGCGCCAGCAGCTTGGCGGGGGATCCCCTCACAGATACG. Translating gives CASSLAGDPLTDT. The whole CDR3 is CASSLAGDPLTDTQYF.

A remark on this clone: The read finishes 3 residues shy of the CDR3 end, and the germline J gene is used to complete it. The chain joins TRBV11-2 to TRBJ2-3, with unresolved D. The germline CDR1 and CDR2 sequences are SGHAT and FQNNGV. V was clipped by 0 bases and J by 2 bases, with 9 bases between them. The CDR3 has 15 amino acids. The sequenced CDR3 bases are TGTGCCAGCAGCTTAGATCCGGTCCTCACAGATACG. This encodes CASSLDPVLTDT. The complete CDR3 reads CASSLDPVLTDTQYF.

Concerning this clone itself: The read falls 3 residues short of the CDR3 end, and the missing part is taken from the germline J gene. This chain uses TRBV19 with TRBJ2-3, with TRBD2 matching over 13 bases. This CDR3 contains 17 residues. Germline loops: CDR1 LNHDA, CDR2 SQIVND (reference sequence). V lost 4 bases, J lost 6 bases, and 10 bases stayed unmatched. The chain's CDR3 is CASSRSGLAGFRDTQYF. The covered CDR3 bases are TGTGCCAGTAGTAGATCGGGACTAGCGGGGTTTCGGGATACG.

For this clone: Read sequence stops 3 residues before the CDR3 end, and the germline J gene provides the missing end. The chain employs TRBV30 and TRBJ2-2; tentative D call: TRBD1 (6 bases). Germline V gives CDR1 GTSNPN, CDR2 SVGIG (reference sequence). Deletions cut 2 bases from V and 8 bases from J, with 6 bases between. This CDR3 region has 11 residues. This chain's CDR3 is CAWSTGGELFF. The part of the CDR3 DNA that was read is TGTGCCTGGAGTACAGGGGGGGAG.

Comment on this clone: The CDR3 end falls 3 residues outside the read, so it is completed with the germline J gene. The chain couples TRBV5-4 to TRBJ2-5; possibly TRBD2 for D (7 bases). CDR1 and CDR2 (germline): SGHNT, YYREEE (reference sequence). V was clipped by 0 bases and J by 3 bases, with 12 bases between them. The CDR3 totals 15 residues. The CDR3 region is CASSLGGGGEETQYF. CDR3 bases read: TGTGCCAGCAGCTTGGGAGGAGGGGGGGAAGAGACC.

On this clone itself: The missing CDR3 end, 3 residues past where the read stops, is filled in from the germline J gene. V usage is TRBV5-1 and J usage is TRBJ1-6, with a tentative D call TRBD1 (6 bases). CDR3 size: 15 residues. Trimming took off 7 bases at V and 7 bases at J, with 18 bases between the two ends. In germline, CDR1 is SGHRS, CDR2 YFSETQ. CDR3 in amino acids: CASAQGQGGNSPLHF. CDR3 DNA, as far as it was read: TGCGCCAGCGCTCAGGGGCAGGGAGGGAATTCACCC.

As concerns this clone: The read terminates 3 residues ahead of where the CDR3 ends, so the germline J gene completes it. This chain links TRBV20-1 with TRBJ1-2; 8 positions match TRBD1. There are 15 residues in the CDR3. CDR1 is DFQATT and CDR2 is SNEGSKA in the germline V gene (reference sequence). The CDR3: CSARDSPSTGGGYTF. CDR3 DNA, as far as it was read: TGCAGTGCTAGAGATTCCCCCTCAACAGGGGGGGGC.

Concerning this clone itself: Read coverage stops 3 residues before the CDR3 terminus; the germline J gene supplies the remainder. This sequence joins TRBV27 and TRBJ1-1; 9 nucleotides align to TRBD1. The length of the CDR3 is 16 residues. Trimming removed 5 bases from V and 5 bases from J; junction bases left unmatched: 12. Per the germline V gene, CDR1 is MNHEY and CDR2 is SMNVEV (reference sequence). The CDR3 loop reads CASSPQGAGEGTEAFF. The DNA read from the CDR3 is TGTGCCAGCAGTCCACAGGGGGCGGGTGAGGGGACTGAA.

As for this clone: The read terminates 3 residues before the CDR3 end, so the remaining end is supplied by the germline J gene. The chain uses TRBV20-1 and TRBJ2-4; D is undetermined. V lost 2 bases to trimming and J lost 8 bases, with 25 bases between them. Per germline, CDR1 DFQATT and CDR2 SNEGSKA (reference sequence). The CDR3 has 17 amino acids. CDR3 in amino acids: CSARSLSVGLRRDIQYF. Incomplete CDR3 DNA: TGCAGTGCTAGATCCCTGAGTGTGGGCCTTCGACGCGACATT.

Comment on this clone: Read data end 3 residues before the CDR3 end; the end is taken from the germline J gene. The J gene is TRBJ2-2, the V gene TRBV19, with 8 bases lining up with TRBD2. The CDR3 loop spans 16 amino acids. Unmatched junction bases numbered 11, after V lost 5 bases and J lost 6 bases. CDR1 is LNHDA and CDR2 is SQIVND in the germline V gene (reference sequence). The DNA read from the CDR3 is TGTGCCAGTAGTGATCTGGCGGGGGGCGGGGCCGGGGAG. Its translation: CASSDLAGGGAGE. The full CDR3 protein is CASSDLAGGGAGELFF.

As concerns this clone: Read data end 3 residues before the CDR3 end; the end is taken from the germline J gene. The chain recombines TRBV20-1 with TRBJ2-7; D possibly corresponds to TRBD2 (6 bases). The germline CDR1 and CDR2 sequences are DFQATT and SNEGSKA (reference sequence). V was shortened by 5 bases and J by 6 bases, with 20 bases between the two germline ends. The CDR3 covers 14 residues. CDR3 DNA (partial): TGCAGTGCTTCGGGCCTCTTGGGGGGTACCGAG. It encodes CSASGLLGGTE. The complete CDR3 protein is CSASGLLGGTEQYF.

With regard to this clone: One end of the junction fails to match germline, which may point to a read error. The read ends 3 residues early relative to the CDR3; the germline J gene fills the gap. The chain is built from TRBV27 and TRBJ1-1; D is ambiguous. The CDR3 runs 12 residues. CDR1 is MNHEY and CDR2 is SMNVEV in the germline V gene (reference sequence). The DNA read from the CDR3 is TGTGCCAGCAGTACACAGAACAGTGAA. This codes for CASSTQNSE. The whole CDR3 protein reads CASSTQNSEAFF.

Note on this clone: From the germline J gene comes the end of the CDR3, since the read stops 3 residues before it. The rearrangement uses TRBV20-1 and TRBJ1-4; TRBD1 matches 8 bases. Germline V CDR1 and CDR2: DFQATT, SNEGSKA (reference sequence). Trimming cost V 6 bases and J 6 bases; bases outside gene matches: 12. CDR3 length: 15 residues. CDR3 bases read: TGCAGTGCCGCCCCCTCGGACAGGGATGATGAAAAA. It yields the protein CSAAPSDRDDEK. The CDR3 reads in full as CSAAPSDRDDEKLFF.

About this clone: Sequencing ends 3 residues short of the CDR3 end; the germline J gene provides the rest. V and J are TRBV5-4 and TRBJ1-1; TRBD1 might be the D (6 bases). Trimming pared 2 bases from V and 3 bases from J, leaving 8 bases between. The germline V gene has CDR1 SGHNT and CDR2 YYREEE (reference sequence). The CDR3 totals 13 residues. CDR3 DNA, as far as it was read: TGTGCCAGCAGCTTCAGGGGCTACACTGAA. This sequence encodes CASSFRGYTE. The CDR3 as a whole reads CASSFRGYTEAFF.

With respect to this clone: The read falls 3 residues short of the CDR3 end, and the missing part is taken from the germline J gene. This same CDR3 is encoded by further DNA sequences in the sample. The V and J genes are TRBV30 and TRBJ2-7, with TRBD2 matching 13 bases. The trim removed 5 bases at V and 6 bases at J, leaving 13 bases unmatched. CDR1 and CDR2 from the germline V gene are GTSNPN and SVGIG (reference sequence). The CDR3 spans 16 residues. The part of the CDR3 DNA that was read is TGTGCCTGGGCAACTAGCGGGGGGGCCCGGTCGGGCGAG. Its protein is CAWATSGGARSGE. The CDR3 as a whole reads CAWATSGGARSGEQYF.

As to this clone: Read sequence stops 3 residues before the CDR3 end, and the germline J gene provides the missing end. The chain joins TRBV4-2 to TRBJ1-6; 7 nucleotides match TRBD1. The CDR3 has 15 amino acids. Germline CDR1 LGHNA, CDR2 YNFKEQ. The ends lost 1 base at V and 7 bases at J; junction bases unmatched: 4. The chain's CDR3 is CASSQGQGYNSPLHF. The part of the CDR3 DNA that was read is TGTGCCAGCAGCCAAGGACAGGGCTACAATTCACCC.